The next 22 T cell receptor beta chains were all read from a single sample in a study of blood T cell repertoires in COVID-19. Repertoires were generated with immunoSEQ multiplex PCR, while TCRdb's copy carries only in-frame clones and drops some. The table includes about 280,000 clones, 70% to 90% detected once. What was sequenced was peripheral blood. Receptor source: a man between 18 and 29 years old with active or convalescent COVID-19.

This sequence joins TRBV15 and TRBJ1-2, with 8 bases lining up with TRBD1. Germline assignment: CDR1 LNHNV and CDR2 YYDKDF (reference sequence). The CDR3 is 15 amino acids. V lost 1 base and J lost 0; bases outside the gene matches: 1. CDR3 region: CATSRGQGTNYGYTF. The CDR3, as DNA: TGTGCCACCAGCAGAGGACAGGGGACTAACTATGGCTACACCTTC.

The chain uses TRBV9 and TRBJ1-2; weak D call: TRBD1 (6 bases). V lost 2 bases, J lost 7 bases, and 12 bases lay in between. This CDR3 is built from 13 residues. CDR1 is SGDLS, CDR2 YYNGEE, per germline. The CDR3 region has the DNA TGTGCCAGCAGCGTTGACAGGTCTACTGGCTACACCTTC. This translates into CASSVDRSTGYTF.

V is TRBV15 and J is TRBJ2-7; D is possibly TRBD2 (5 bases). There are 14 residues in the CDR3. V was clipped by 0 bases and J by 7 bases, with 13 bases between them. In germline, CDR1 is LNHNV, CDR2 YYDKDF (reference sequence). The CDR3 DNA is TGTGCCACCAGCAGAGATCTGAGGGCTCGAGAGCAGTACTTC. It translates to CATSRDLRAREQYF. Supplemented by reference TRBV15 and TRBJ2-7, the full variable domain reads DAMVIQNPRYQVTQFGKPVTLSCSQTLNHNVMYWYQQKSSQAPKLLFHYYDKDFNNEADTPDNFQSRRPNTSFCFLDIRSPGLGDTAMYLCATSRDLRAREQYFGPGTRLTVT.

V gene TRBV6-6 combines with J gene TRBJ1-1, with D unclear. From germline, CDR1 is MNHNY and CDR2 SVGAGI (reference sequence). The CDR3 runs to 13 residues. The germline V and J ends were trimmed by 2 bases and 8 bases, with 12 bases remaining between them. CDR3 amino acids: CASSYTRTEEAFF. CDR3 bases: TGTGCCAGCAGTTACACACGGACTGAGGAAGCTTTCTTT.

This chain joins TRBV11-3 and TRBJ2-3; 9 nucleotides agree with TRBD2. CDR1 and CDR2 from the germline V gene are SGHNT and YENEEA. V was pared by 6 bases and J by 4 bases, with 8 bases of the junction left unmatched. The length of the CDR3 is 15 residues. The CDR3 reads CASSKAGGISDTQYF. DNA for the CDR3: TGTGCCAGCAGTAAAGCGGGGGGAATTTCAGATACGCAGTATTTT.

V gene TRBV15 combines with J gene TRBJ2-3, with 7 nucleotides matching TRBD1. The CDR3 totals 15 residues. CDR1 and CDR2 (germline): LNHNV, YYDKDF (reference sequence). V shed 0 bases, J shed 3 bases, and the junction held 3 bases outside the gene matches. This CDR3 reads CATSREHRGTDTQYF. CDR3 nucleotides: TGTGCCACCAGCAGAGAGCACAGGGGAACAGATACGCAGTATTTT.

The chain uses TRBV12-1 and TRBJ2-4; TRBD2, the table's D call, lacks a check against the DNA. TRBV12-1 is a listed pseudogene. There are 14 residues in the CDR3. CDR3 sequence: CASSFGVVKNIQYF. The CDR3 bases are TGTGCCAGCAGCTTTGGAGTAGTCAAAAACATTCAGTACTTC.

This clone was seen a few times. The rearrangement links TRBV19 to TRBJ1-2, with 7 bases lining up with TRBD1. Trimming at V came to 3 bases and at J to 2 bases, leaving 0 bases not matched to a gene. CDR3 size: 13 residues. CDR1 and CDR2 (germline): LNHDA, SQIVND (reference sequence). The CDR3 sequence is CASSMGQNYGYTF. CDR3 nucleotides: TGTGCCAGTAGTATGGGACAGAACTATGGCTACACCTTC.

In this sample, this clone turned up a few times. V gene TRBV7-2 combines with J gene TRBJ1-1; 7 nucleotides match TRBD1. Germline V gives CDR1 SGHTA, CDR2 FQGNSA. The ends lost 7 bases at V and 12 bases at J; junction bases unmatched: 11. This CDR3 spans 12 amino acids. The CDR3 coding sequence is TGTGCCAGCAACCATCAGGGGGTAGAGTCTTTCTTT. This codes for CASNHQGVESFF.

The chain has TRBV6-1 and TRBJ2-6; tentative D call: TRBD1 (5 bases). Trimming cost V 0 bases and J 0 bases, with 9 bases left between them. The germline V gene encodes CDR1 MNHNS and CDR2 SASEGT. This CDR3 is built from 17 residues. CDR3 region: CASSEAPTASGANVLTF. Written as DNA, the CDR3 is TGTGCCAGCAGTGAAGCCCCGACAGCCTCTGGGGCCAACGTCCTGACTTTC.

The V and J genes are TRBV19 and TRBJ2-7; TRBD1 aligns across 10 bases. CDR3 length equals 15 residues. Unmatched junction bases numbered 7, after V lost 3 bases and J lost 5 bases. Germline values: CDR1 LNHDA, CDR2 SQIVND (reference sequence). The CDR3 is CASSMGDRGSDEQYF. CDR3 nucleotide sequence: TGTGCCAGTAGTATGGGGGACAGGGGATCGGACGAGCAGTACTTC.

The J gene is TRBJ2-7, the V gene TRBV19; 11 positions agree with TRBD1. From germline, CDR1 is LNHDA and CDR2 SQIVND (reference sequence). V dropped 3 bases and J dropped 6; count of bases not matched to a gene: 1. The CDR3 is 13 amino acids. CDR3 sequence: CASSIGTGGEQYF. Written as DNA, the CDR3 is TGTGCCAGTAGTATCGGGACAGGGGGCGAGCAGTACTTC.

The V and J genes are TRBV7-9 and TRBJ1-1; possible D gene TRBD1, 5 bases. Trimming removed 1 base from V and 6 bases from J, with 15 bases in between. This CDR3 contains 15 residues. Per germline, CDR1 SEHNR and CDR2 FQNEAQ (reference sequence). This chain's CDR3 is CASSLVKGIIAEAFF. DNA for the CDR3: TGTGCCAGCAGCTTAGTGAAGGGGATCATCGCTGAAGCTTTCTTT.

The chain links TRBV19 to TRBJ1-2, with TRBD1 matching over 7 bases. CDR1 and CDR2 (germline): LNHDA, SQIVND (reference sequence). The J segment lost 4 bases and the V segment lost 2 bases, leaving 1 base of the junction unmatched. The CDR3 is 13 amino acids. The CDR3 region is CASSINRGYGYTF. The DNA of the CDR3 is TGTGCCAGTAGTATAAACAGGGGCTATGGCTACACCTTC.

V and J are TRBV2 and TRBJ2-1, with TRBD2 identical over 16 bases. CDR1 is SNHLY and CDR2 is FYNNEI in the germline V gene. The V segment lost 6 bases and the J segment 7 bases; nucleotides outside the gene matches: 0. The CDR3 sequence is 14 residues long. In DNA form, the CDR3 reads TGTGCCAGCAGGGGACTAGCGGGGGGGAATGAGCAGTTCTTC. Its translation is CASRGLAGGNEQFF.

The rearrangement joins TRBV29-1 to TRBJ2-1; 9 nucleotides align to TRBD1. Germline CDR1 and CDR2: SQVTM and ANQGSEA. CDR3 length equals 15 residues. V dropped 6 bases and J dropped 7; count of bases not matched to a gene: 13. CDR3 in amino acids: CSVGTGNLGGNEQFF. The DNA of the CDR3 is TGCAGCGTCGGGACAGGGAATTTGGGAGGGAATGAGCAGTTCTTC.

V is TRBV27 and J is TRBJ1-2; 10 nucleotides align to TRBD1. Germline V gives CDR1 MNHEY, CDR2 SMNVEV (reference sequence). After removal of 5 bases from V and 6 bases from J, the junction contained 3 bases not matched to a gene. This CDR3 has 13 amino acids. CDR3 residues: CASSPGTGDGYTF. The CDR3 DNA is TGTGCCAGCAGTCCCGGGACAGGGGATGGCTACACCTTC.

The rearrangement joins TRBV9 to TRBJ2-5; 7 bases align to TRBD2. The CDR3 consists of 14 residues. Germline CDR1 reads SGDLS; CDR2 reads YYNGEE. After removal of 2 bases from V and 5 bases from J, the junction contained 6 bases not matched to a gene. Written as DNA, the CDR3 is TGTGCCAGCAGCGTGGGGACTATGCTCGAGACCCAGTACTTC. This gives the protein CASSVGTMLETQYF.

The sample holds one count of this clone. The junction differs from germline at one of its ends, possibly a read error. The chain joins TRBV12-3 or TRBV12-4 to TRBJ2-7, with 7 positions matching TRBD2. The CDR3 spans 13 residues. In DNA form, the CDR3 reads TGTGCCAGCAGCCCGACTAGCTCCCACGAGCAGTACTTC. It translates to CASSPTSSHEQYF.

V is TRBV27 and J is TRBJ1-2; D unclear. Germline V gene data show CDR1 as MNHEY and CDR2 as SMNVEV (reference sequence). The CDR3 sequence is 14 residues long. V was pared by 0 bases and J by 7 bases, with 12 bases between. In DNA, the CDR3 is TGTGCCAGCAGTTTATCTACCTGGAGCTCTGGCTACACCTTC. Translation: CASSLSTWSSGYTF.

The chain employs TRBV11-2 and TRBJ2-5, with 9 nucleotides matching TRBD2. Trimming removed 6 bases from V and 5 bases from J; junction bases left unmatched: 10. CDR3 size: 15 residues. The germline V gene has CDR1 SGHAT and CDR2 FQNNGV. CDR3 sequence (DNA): TGTGCCAGCAGGATTCGCGGGGGGGCCGGGGAGACCCAGTACTTC. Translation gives CASRIRGGAGETQYF.

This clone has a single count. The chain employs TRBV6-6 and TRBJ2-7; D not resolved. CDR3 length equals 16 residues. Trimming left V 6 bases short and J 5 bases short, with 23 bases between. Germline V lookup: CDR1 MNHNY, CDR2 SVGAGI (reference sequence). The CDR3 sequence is CASRYPPGPKRHEQYF. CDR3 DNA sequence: TGTGCCAGCAGGTATCCCCCGGGTCCCAAGAGACACGAGCAGTACTTC.